In its sample, the clone carrying this T cell receptor beta chain was seen many times. The sample originates from a study of neurological immune-mediated disorders. The team produced cDNA through 5'RACE using 10-nucleotide random UMIs. One entry per CDR3 protein results from TCRdb running MiXCR on the 5' RACE reads. The sample records approximately 41,000 distinct CDR3 sequences, roughly 15% being singletons. This TCR came from a woman aged 60-75 years with HTLV-1-associated myelopathy (HAM/TSP). The specimen sequenced was CD4+ T cells from blood.

The CDR3 DNA reads TGTGCCAGCAGCGCAAGGACTAGCGGGGGGGCCAATATGTACAATGAGCAGTTCTTC. It translates to CASSARTSGGANMYNEQFF. V is TRBV5-5 and J is TRBJ2-1; 15 bases match TRBD2. The V and J ends lost 4 bases and 4 bases, in that order; junction bases with no gene match: 12. From germline, CDR1 is SGHKS and CDR2 YYEKEE (reference sequence). This CDR3 contains 19 residues.